This T cell receptor beta chain was sequenced during a study of early stage breast cancer tumors listed by TCRdb under 2017. About the study as a whole: Of the approximately 15 invasive breast tumors, twelve were found to be estrogen receptor-positive, progesterone receptor-positive and HER2-negative. About 65% of the 12 ER+/PR+/HER2- tumors were invasive ductal carcinomas, while the other four were invasive lobular carcinomas. A read coverage of roughly 10-fold per sample was achieved on average. The samples as a whole yielded 2 million to 3 million detected templates, corresponding to over a million unique clonotypes. Study-wide findings and limitations: Because the cohort was small, a breakdown by tumor subtype could not be done. Repertoires from blood resembled normal breast more closely than tumor, and using blood as a reference for each tissue separated tumor from normal in 14 of 16 patients. Enriched TCRB sequences shared across patients were mostly commonly generated sequences, unlikely to play an important role in the tumor microenvironment. Bulk genomic DNA sequencing of unsorted cells missed chain pairing and functional markers such as CD4, CD8 and FOXP3. Tumors showed around 2.7-fold higher T cell density and higher clonality than adjacent normal breast tissue.

The germline V gene specifies LGHNA as CDR1 and YSLEER as CDR2. From cysteine to phenylalanine, the CDR3 is 14 amino acids long. Only the CDR3 DNA is retained, 42 bases long and in frame from the first base. Trimming costs V 0 bases and J 0 bases, and their ends lie 5 bases apart. Every sample was amplified as two independent genomic DNA replicates, using about 0.46 ug for blood and approximately 1.4 ug for tumor or normal breast. Following the manufacturer's instructions, the ImmunoSeq Intro kit was used to carry out TCRB sequencing on genomic DNA. The multiplex PCR ran for about 31 cycles using proprietary primers and spike-in control sequences for absolute quantification. An 87-bp fragment spanning the CDR3 and flanking V and J genes was sequenced with single-end 150-bp reads. Each lane of an Illumina MiSeq using version 3.0 chemistry carried seven multiplexed samples, with two replicates per sample. For the original study's pipeline: Raw data were processed with the vendor's proprietary pipeline, and both replicates were merged into a single result per sample. To define clonotypes, the study grouped productive rearrangements that shared the V-gene family, CDR3 amino acid sequence and J-gene segment. Clonality was computed as 1 minus the normalized Shannon entropy (Pielou evenness) of TCRB abundances. T cell density was estimated by dividing total templates by the number of input cells inferred from the DNA input amount. Recon was used with default parameters to estimate total repertoire diversity and clonality. A clonotype was considered tumor-enriched if its abundance in tumor exceeded 0.1% and was at least 32-fold higher than its abundance in normal breast. TCRdb's version of the immuneACCESS table is confined to in-frame rearrangements and falls short of the full clone set. An unresolved V gene accounts for under half of the shortfall where checked; the remainder is of unknown origin. The V and J calls and clone size come from that table; D and trimming were worked out from the DNA. This sample gives over 11,000 clones in total; about four fifths of them show up just once. 7.5% to 8% of the sample comes from the top ten.

This clone came up once. The antigen it recognizes is unknown. The sample holds no much larger clone one base away, and base qualities are not on file. Taken from about 2-4 cm away from the tumor, the adjacent normal breast tissue was rinsed with PBS and kept in prechilled RNAlater. Because normal breast tissue has high lipid content and low cell density, about 90-340 mg of normal breast tissue was often needed to obtain enough DNA. The study profiled bulk TCR beta-chain repertoires in matched peripheral blood, tumor and adjacent normal breast tissue taken from about 16 patients with early-stage breast cancer. Genomic DNA was extracted with the Qiagen AllPrep DNA/RNA Mini kit.

Rearrangement joined TRBV4-3 to TRBJ1-2; the D gene assignment is ambiguous. The sequencing input was normal breast tissue next to the tumor. This receptor was taken from a person in their fifties or sixties with breast cancer. In nucleotides, the sequence is TGCGCCAGCAGCCAAGATGGAGCTAACTATGGCTACACCTTC. The translation is CASSQDGANYGYTF.